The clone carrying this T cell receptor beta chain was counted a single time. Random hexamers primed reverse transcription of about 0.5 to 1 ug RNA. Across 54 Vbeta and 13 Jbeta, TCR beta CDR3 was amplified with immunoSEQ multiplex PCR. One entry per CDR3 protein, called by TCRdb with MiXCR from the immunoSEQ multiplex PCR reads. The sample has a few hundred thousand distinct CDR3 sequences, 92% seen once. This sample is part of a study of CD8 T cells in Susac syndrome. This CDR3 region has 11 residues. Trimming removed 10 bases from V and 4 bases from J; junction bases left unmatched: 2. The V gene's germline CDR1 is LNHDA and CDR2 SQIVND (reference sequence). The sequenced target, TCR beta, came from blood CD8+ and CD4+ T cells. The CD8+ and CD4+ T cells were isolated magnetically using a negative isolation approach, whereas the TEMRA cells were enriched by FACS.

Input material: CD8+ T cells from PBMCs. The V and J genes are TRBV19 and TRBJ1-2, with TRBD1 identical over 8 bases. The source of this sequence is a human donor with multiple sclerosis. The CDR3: CATTGAYGYTF. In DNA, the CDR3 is TGTGCCACGACAGGGGCCTATGGCTACACCTTC.